Listed below are T cell receptor beta chains from one sample, sequenced in a study of control samples from healthy donors and cancer patients. Assay used: immunoSEQ multiplex PCR; TCRdb lists only in-frame clones, some missing. The data contain just under 100,000 clones, just over 90% of them singletons. The sequenced sample consisted of blood. Every receptor here comes from a young man in good health. Both conserved end residues are part of each CDR3. The D gene is left open where the match is weak. Clone sizes are given selectively: once, few, many, or a class where the clone is expanded.

abundance	d_gene	v_gene	j_gene	CDR3aa	CDR3nt
NA	NA	TRBV12-3/TRBV12-4	TRBJ2-1	CASRLSLGEQFF	TGTGCCAGCAGACTTTCCCTGGGTGAGCAGTTCTTC
NA	NA	TRBV19	TRBJ1-1	CASSLTDNTEAFF	TGTGCCAGTAGCCTGACAGATAACACTGAAGCTTTCTTT
NA	NA	TRBV14	TRBJ1-2	CASSQGGNYGYTF	TGTGCCAGCAGCCAAGGGGGCAACTATGGCTACACCTTC
NA	TRBD1	TRBV6-5	TRBJ1-2	CASSSAGTGSYGYTF	TGTGCCAGCAGTTCCGCCGGGACAGGGTCTTATGGCTACACCTTC
NA	NA	TRBV5-5	TRBJ2-7	CASSLGRNEQYF	TGTGCCAGCAGCTTGGGGAGAAACGAGCAGTACTTC
NA	TRBD1	TRBV15	TRBJ1-6	CATSGGQGNSPLHF	TGTGCCACCAGCGGCGGACAGGGTAATTCACCCCTCCACTTT
few	NA	TRBV10-1	TRBJ2-7	CASSDNGGYEQYF	TGCGCCAGCAGTGATAACGGGGGATACGAGCAGTACTTC
NA	NA	TRBV11-2	TRBJ2-5	CASSFGGLQETQYF	TGTGCCAGCAGCTTCGGCGGTCTTCAAGAGACCCAGTACTTC
NA	NA	TRBV23-1	TRBJ1-6	CASSQSYNCNSPLHF	TGCGCCAGCAGTCAATCGTACAACTGTAATTCACCCCTCCACTTT
NA	NA	TRBV19	TRBJ2-7	CAAGGSWGDEQYF	TGTGCTGCCGGGGGTTCATGGGGTGACGAGCAGTACTTC
NA	TRBD2	TRBV7-9	TRBJ2-1	CASSLGYLAGGPGDEQFF	TGTGCCAGCAGCTTAGGTTACCTAGCGGGGGGGCCTGGGGATGAGCAGTTCTTC
NA	NA	TRBV2	TRBJ1-6	CASSGGLYSPLHF	TGTGCCAGCAGTGGGGGCCTCTATTCACCCCTCCACTTT
NA	NA	TRBV13	TRBJ1-4	CASSSTGATNEKLFF	TGTGCCAGCAGCTCGACAGGAGCAACTAATGAAAAACTGTTTTTT
NA	NA	TRBV9	TRBJ2-1	CASSGRLDEQFF	TGTGCCAGCAGCGGACGTTTGGATGAGCAGTTCTTC
NA	TRBD1	TRBV4-3	TRBJ2-7	CASSQGTGDGEQYF	TGCGCCAGCAGCCAAGGGACAGGGGACGGCGAGCAGTACTTC
NA	NA	TRBV4-1	TRBJ2-4	CASSYGEAKGLAKNIQYF	TGCGCCAGCAGCTACGGGGAAGCCAAGGGTTTAGCCAAAAACATTCAGTACTTC
NA	NA	TRBV5-1	TRBJ1-1	CASSLEGNTEAFF	TGCGCCAGCAGCTTGGAAGGAAACACTGAAGCTTTCTTT
once	TRBD2	TRBV6-5	TRBJ2-1	CASRAGTSSYNEQFF	TGTGCCAGCAGGGCCGGGACTAGTTCCTACAATGAGCAGTTCTTC
NA	NA	TRBV6-1	TRBJ2-7	CASSEIRGMYEQYF	TGTGCCAGCAGTGAGATAAGGGGGATGTACGAGCAGTACTTC
NA	NA	TRBV6-5	TRBJ1-3	CASSYRAAGGGNTIYF	TGTGCCAGCAGTTACAGGGCAGCCGGCGGAGGAAACACCATATATTTT
NA	NA	TRBV10-3	TRBJ2-1	CAISSDMSSYNEQFF	TGTGCCATCAGCTCAGACATGAGCTCCTACAATGAGCAGTTCTTC
NA	NA	TRBV5-1	TRBJ1-2	CASSLGQAGADGYTF	TGCGCCAGCAGCTTGGGGCAGGCGGGGGCAGATGGCTACACCTTC
once	TRBD1	TRBV11-2	TRBJ1-1	CASSRSGQGLNTEAFF	TGTGCCAGCAGCCGCAGCGGACAGGGGCTGAACACTGAAGCTTTCTTT
NA	NA	TRBV6-5	TRBJ2-1	CASSPSGLAHNEQFF	TGTGCCAGCAGTCCCTCCGGCCTAGCCCACAATGAGCAGTTCTTC
NA	TRBD1	TRBV19	TRBJ1-2	CASSPFMTGARNGYTF	TGTGCCAGTAGCCCCTTTATGACAGGGGCTAGGAATGGCTACACCTTC
NA	NA	TRBV10-3	TRBJ1-2	CAISESLQLSNYGYTF	TGTGCCATCAGTGAGTCTCTGCAGCTGTCTAACTATGGCTACACCTTC
once	NA	TRBV6-1	TRBJ1-5	CASSPFGQPQHF	TGTGCCAGCAGCCCCTTCGGACAGCCCCAGCATTTT
NA	NA	TRBV7-9	TRBJ2-7	CASSRKQGWYEQYF	TGTGCCAGCAGCCGGAAACAGGGTTGGTACGAGCAGTACTTC
NA	NA	TRBV2	TRBJ2-5	CASVVVGTQETQYF	TGTGCCAGTGTCGTAGTGGGCACCCAAGAGACCCAGTACTTC
NA	NA	TRBV6-5	TRBJ1-2	CASEKGDVLGYTF	TGTGCCAGCGAGAAAGGGGACGTACTAGGCTACACCTTC
once	TRBD1	TRBV5-6	TRBJ1-4	CASSLWDWTGGYEKLFF	TGTGCCAGCAGCTTGTGGGACTGGACAGGGGGGTATGAAAAACTGTTTTTT
medium-sized	NA	TRBV6-4	TRBJ2-2	CASSDSATGELFF	TGTGCCAGCAGTGACAGTGCCACCGGGGAGCTGTTTTTT
NA	TRBD1	TRBV5-1	TRBJ2-2	CASNSVSGQGGNTGELFF	TGCGCCAGCAACTCCGTAAGCGGACAGGGAGGTAACACCGGGGAGCTGTTTTTT
NA	NA	TRBV19	TRBJ2-2	CASTAEGITGELFF	TGTGCCAGTACCGCCGAGGGGATCACCGGGGAGCTGTTTTTT
NA	NA	TRBV2	TRBJ1-5	CASSQGQEWQPQHF	TGTGCCAGCAGCCAAGGGCAGGAATGGCAGCCCCAGCATTTT
NA	NA	TRBV30	TRBJ1-2	CAWSTGATIYGYTF	TGTGCCTGGAGTACAGGCGCTACTATCTATGGCTACACCTTC
NA	TRBD2	TRBV18	TRBJ2-3	CASSPPQGGGTDTQYF	TGTGCCAGCTCACCCCCGCAGGGAGGGGGCACAGATACGCAGTATTTT
NA	TRBD1	TRBV27	TRBJ2-1	CASSFSTGGNEQFF	TGTGCCAGCAGTTTCTCGACAGGGGGCAATGAGCAGTTCTTC
NA	NA	TRBV6-5	TRBJ1-6	CASSYSGEGNSPLHF	TGTGCCAGCAGTTATTCGGGGGAGGGCAATTCACCCCTCCACTTT
NA	TRBD1	TRBV7-4	TRBJ1-3	CASSFGQVPTIYF	TGTGCCAGCAGCTTTGGACAGGTCCCCACCATATATTTT
NA	NA	TRBV2	TRBJ2-7	CASSPGTYEQYF	TGTGCCAGCAGTCCCGGAACCTACGAGCAGTACTTC